Listed below are T cell receptor beta chains from one sample, sequenced in a study of OX40 agonist ivuxolimab in advanced cancers. TCRdb's copy holds only in-frame clones and misses some; the assay was immunoSEQ multiplex PCR. The sample carries 50,000 to 85,000 clones, around 83% recorded once. This sample comprised CD4+ or CD8+ T cells sorted from blood, obtained in a trial of the OX40 agonist ivuxolimab. These receptors all stem from an adult with an advanced solid tumor such as melanoma, head and neck, liver or kidney cancer. CDR3s include the opening cysteine and the closing phenylalanine or tryptophan. Each record gives: J gene, V gene, D gene, clone size, CDR3 protein, CDR3 DNA. A D gene is named only where the DNA matches it firmly. Size tells how often a clone was seen (once, few, many) or the class of an expanded clone, and some rows leave it out.

>TRBJ2-1|TRBV30|NA|few
CAWSGGRDRYNEQFF
TGTGCCTGGAGCGGGGGTCGGGACAGATACAATGAGCAGTTCTTC
>TRBJ2-2|TRBV7-2|NA|NA
CASSLIPGNTGELFF
TGTGCCAGCAGCTTAATTCCAGGAAACACCGGGGAGCTGTTTTTT
>TRBJ1-3|TRBV15|NA|NA
CATSRETGGANTIYF
TGTGCCACCAGCAGAGAGACCGGGGGGGCTAACACCATATATTTT
>TRBJ1-1|TRBV19|NA|NA
CASSMRPDSNTEAFF
TGTGCCAGTAGTATGAGGCCGGACTCGAACACTGAAGCTTTCTTT
>TRBJ2-3|TRBV7-3|TRBD1|NA
CASSHGQGTDTQYF
TGTGCCAGCAGCCACGGACAGGGCACAGATACGCAGTATTTT
>TRBJ2-1|TRBV5-1|NA|many
CASNMGSAHEQFF
TGCGCCAGCAATATGGGATCGGCTCATGAGCAGTTCTTC
>TRBJ2-1|TRBV19|TRBD2|once
CASRTTSVGNEQFF
TGTGCCAGTAGGACGACTAGCGTGGGAAATGAGCAGTTCTTC
>TRBJ2-2|TRBV7-9|TRBD1|NA
CASSFRTGGNTGELFF
TGTGCCAGCAGCTTCCGGACAGGGGGGAACACCGGGGAGCTGTTTTTT
>TRBJ2-7|TRBV28|NA|NA
CASRSTAGLYF
TGTGCCAGCAGATCGACGGCAGGGCTGTACTTC
>TRBJ2-7|TRBV5-4|TRBD2|NA
CASSLGASGTLYEQYF
TGTGCCAGCAGCTTGGGGGCTAGCGGGACTCTCTACGAGCAGTACTTC
>TRBJ2-7|TRBV28|TRBD2|NA
CASRGSGGVFYEQYF
TGTGCCAGCAGGGGTAGCGGGGGAGTATTCTACGAGCAGTACTTC
>TRBJ1-4|TRBV7-2|NA|once
CASSSGSYATNEKLFF
TGTGCCAGCAGCTCTGGTAGTTACGCAACTAATGAAAAACTGTTTTTT
>TRBJ2-3|TRBV7-2|NA|NA
CASRVSTDTQYF
TGTGCCAGCAGAGTTAGCACAGATACGCAGTATTTT
>TRBJ2-5|TRBV7-3|TRBD1|once
CASSRTIQGAETQYF
TGTGCCAGCAGCCGTACCATACAGGGGGCTGAGACCCAGTACTTC